This entry lists 27 T cell receptor beta chains sequenced from one sample in a study of blood T cell repertoires in COVID-19. Clones were sequenced by immunoSEQ multiplex PCR, and TCRdb holds only the in-frame ones, with some missing. The profile covers some 42,000 clones, with about 90% appearing a single time and roughly 8.3% taken by the ten largest. The sequencing sample was made of peripheral blood. Every receptor here comes from a man aged 50-59 years with active COVID-19.

The CDR3 reads CASTAAGWVMNTEAFF. CDR3 nucleotides: TGTGCCAGTACCGCGGCAGGGTGGGTAATGAACACTGAAGCTTTCTTT. This chain connects TRBV19 to TRBJ1-1; D is perhaps TRBD1 (5 bases). This CDR3 contains 16 residues. V was shortened by 7 bases and J by 0 bases, with 18 bases between the two germline ends. In germline, CDR1 is LNHDA, CDR2 SQIVND (reference sequence).

The V call is TRBV27, the J call TRBJ1-2; 8 nucleotides align to TRBD1. Unmatched junction bases numbered 9, after V lost 7 bases and J lost 8 bases. The germline CDR1 and CDR2 sequences are MNHEY and SMNVEV (reference sequence). This CDR3 has 13 amino acids. CDR3 nucleotides: TGTGCCAGCACCGCTGACAGGGGAAGAGGCTACACCTTC. Amino acids: CASTADRGRGYTF.

This chain joins TRBV30 and TRBJ2-3; 7 bases agree with TRBD2. Germline V lookup: CDR1 GTSNPN, CDR2 SVGIG (reference sequence). V lost 4 bases and J lost 6; bases outside the gene matches: 7. The CDR3 runs to 13 residues. CDR3 amino acids: CAWTSGGGDTQYF. CDR3 DNA: TGTGCCTGGACTTCGGGAGGTGGTGATACGCAGTATTTT.

V usage is TRBV29-1 and J usage is TRBJ2-1; possibly TRBD2 for D (5 bases). Trimming left V 7 bases short and J 9 bases short, with 13 bases between. Germline V gene data show CDR1 as SQVTM and CDR2 as ANQGSEA. The CDR3 sequence is 11 residues long. The CDR3 loop is CSAPAGGEQFF. CDR3 DNA sequence: TGCAGCGCCCCGGCAGGAGGTGAGCAGTTCTTC.

The V call is TRBV6-1, the J call TRBJ2-7, with D possibly matching TRBD1 (6 bases). CDR1 and CDR2 from the germline V gene are MNHNS and SASEGT. Trimming removed 3 bases at V and 3 bases at J, with 18 bases between. The CDR3 is 16 amino acids. CDR3 sequence (DNA): TGTGCCAGCAGTGACACCGACAGGACATCACTCTACGAGCAGTACTTC. Translating it yields CASSDTDRTSLYEQYF.

This clone appeared a few times. This chain uses TRBV15 with TRBJ1-4; TRBD1 agrees at 9 bases. CDR3 length equals 16 residues. The V segment lost 0 bases and the J segment 6 bases; nucleotides outside the gene matches: 5. Per the germline V gene, CDR1 is LNHNV and CDR2 is YYDKDF (reference sequence). CDR3 loop: CATSRDKGTGHEKLFF. The CDR3 DNA sequence: TGTGCCACCAGCAGAGATAAGGGGACAGGGCATGAAAAACTGTTTTTT.

The chain recombines TRBV9 with TRBJ2-3; D is possibly TRBD2 (5 bases). Germline CDR1 reads SGDLS; CDR2 reads YYNGEE. V was shortened by 0 bases and J by 3 bases, with 14 bases between the two germline ends. The CDR3 runs 16 residues. The CDR3 reads CASSVVEGVGTDTQYF. CDR3 coding DNA: TGTGCCAGCAGCGTAGTTGAGGGAGTCGGGACAGATACGCAGTATTTT.

The chain has TRBV3-1 (or the pseudogene TRBV3-2) and TRBJ2-1; 13 bases are shared with TRBD2. The CDR3 loop spans 17 amino acids. Germline CDR1 is LGHDT and CDR2 is YNNKEL (reference sequence). Unmatched junction bases numbered 7, after V lost 1 base and J lost 7 bases. CDR3 residues: CASSQGGLAGVLNEQFF. The DNA for the CDR3 is TGTGCCAGCAGCCAAGGAGGACTAGCGGGAGTGTTGAATGAGCAGTTCTTC.

The chain is built from TRBV6-5 and TRBJ1-6; 9 bases map to TRBD1. The length of the CDR3 is 14 residues. Germline V CDR1 and CDR2: MNHEY, SVGAGI. The V and J ends lost 6 bases and 9 bases, in that order; junction bases with no gene match: 6. CDR3 bases: TGTGCCAGCAGATTGGACAGGGGTACTTCACCCCTCCACTTT. It specifies CASRLDRGTSPLHF.

DNA for the CDR3: TGTGCCAGCAGAAACGGACTAGCGGGAGTCGTGACCCAGTACTTC. This encodes CASRNGLAGVVTQYF. The chain links TRBV28 to TRBJ2-5, with 13 positions matching TRBD2. Germline-derived CDR1 and CDR2 are MDHEN and SYDVKM. V lost 6 bases, J lost 7 bases, and 8 bases stayed unmatched. The CDR3 totals 15 residues.

The genes are TRBV11-2 and TRBJ2-7; possibly TRBD2 for D (5 bases). The CDR3 extends over 15 amino acids. CDR1 is SGHAT and CDR2 is FQNNGV in the germline V gene. Trimming left V 1 base short and J 7 bases short, with 17 bases between. The CDR3 nucleotides read TGTGCCAGCAGCTTAGTCCCCGGTGGTTCGGGGGAGCAGTACTTC. Its protein product is CASSLVPGGSGEQYF.

This CDR3 is CASSVRVGGTDTQYF. In DNA, the CDR3 is TGTGCCAGCAGCGTTAGAGTCGGTGGCACAGATACGCAGTATTTT. The gene calls are TRBV9 and TRBJ2-3; no reliable D call. V lost 2 bases, J lost 1 base, and 11 bases lay in between. CDR3 length: 15 amino acids. Germline CDR1 reads SGDLS; CDR2 reads YYNGEE. The entire variable domain, with the rest obtained from reference TRBV9 and TRBJ2-3, is as follows: DSGVTQTPKHLITATGQRVTLRCSPRSGDLSVYWYQQSLDQGLQFLIQYYNGEERAKGNILERFSAQQFPDLHSELNLSSLELGDSALYFCASSVRVGGTDTQYFGPGTRLTVL.

This sequence joins TRBV9 and TRBJ2-1, with 10 bases lining up with TRBD2. Germline CDR1 is SGDLS and CDR2 is YYNGEE. The CDR3 is 15 amino acids. V lost 2 bases, J lost 6 bases, and 5 bases stayed unmatched. In DNA, the CDR3 is TGTGCCAGCAGCGTCAGCGGGAGGGCCTTCAATGAGCAGTTCTTC. It codes for CASSVSGRAFNEQFF.

The rearrangement joins TRBV2 to TRBJ1-2; TRBD1 aligns across 7 bases. V was clipped by 7 bases and J by 7 bases; unmatched bases: 6. CDR1 is SNHLY and CDR2 is FYNNEI in the germline V gene. The CDR3 covers 12 residues. The CDR3 nucleotides read TGTGCCAGCATCGGACAGGAAAGTGGCTACACCTTC. Amino acid sequence: CASIGQESGYTF. The entire variable domain, with the rest obtained from reference TRBV2 and TRBJ1-2, is as follows: EPEVTQTPSHQVTQMGQEVILRCVPISNHLYFYWYRQILGQKVEFLVSFYNNEISEKSEIFDDQFSVERPDGSNFTLKIRSTKLEDSAMYFCASIGQESGYTFGSGTRLTVV.

The chain joins TRBV7-8 to TRBJ1-3; 7 nucleotides align to TRBD1. The CDR3 sequence is 18 residues long. V lost 5 bases, J lost 2 bases, and 15 bases stayed unmatched. Germline CDR1 SGHVS, CDR2 FQNEAQ. The CDR3: CASSKARFKGAAGNTIYF. Here the CDR3 DNA reads TGTGCCAGCAGCAAGGCTCGATTCAAGGGGGCGGCTGGAAACACCATATATTTT.

The chain has TRBV27 and TRBJ2-3; 12 nucleotides align to TRBD2. V was pared by 6 bases and J by 1 base, with 11 bases of the junction left unmatched. Germline CDR1 is MNHEY and CDR2 is SMNVEV (reference sequence). CDR3 length equals 18 residues. The chain's CDR3 is CASSTQRLAGGGTDTQYF. The CDR3 DNA reads TGTGCCAGCAGCACACAGCGGCTAGCGGGAGGGGGCACAGATACGCAGTATTTT.

This sequence joins TRBV2 and TRBJ2-3, with TRBD1 as a possible D gene (6 bases). This CDR3 comprises 13 residues. Deletions cut 9 bases from V and 5 bases from J, with 15 bases between. The germline V gene has CDR1 SNHLY and CDR2 FYNNEI. The CDR3 coding sequence is TGTGCCAGTATTGAGGGGACAAGAGATACGCAGTATTTT. It yields the protein CASIEGTRDTQYF.

The CDR3 nucleotides read TGTGCCAGCAGCTCCGCGTGGCGGCTAGCGGAAACCCGGAGGTACGAGCAGTACTTC. Translation gives CASSSAWRLAETRRYEQYF. This chain uses TRBV11-2 with TRBJ2-7; 7 bases map to TRBD2. CDR3 length equals 19 residues. Germline V gene lookup returns CDR1 SGHAT and CDR2 FQNNGV. With 4 bases clipped from V and 4 bases from J, the junction kept 22 bases outside the gene matches. Drawing the rest from reference TRBV11-2 and TRBJ2-7, the complete variable domain is EAGVAQSPRYKIIEKRQSVAFWCNPISGHATLYWYQQILGQGPKLLIQFQNNGVVDDSQLPKDRFSAERLKGVDSTLKIQPAKLEDSAVYLCASSSAWRLAETRRYEQYFGPGTRLTVT.

The rearrangement joins TRBV28 to TRBJ1-4; tentatively, D is TRBD1 (6 bases). V lost 1 base and J 8 bases, leaving 23 bases between the germline ends. The V gene's germline CDR1 is MDHEN and CDR2 SYDVKM. This CDR3 has 18 amino acids. The chain's CDR3 is CASSLSSLRQVLSEKLFF. The DNA of the CDR3 is TGTGCCAGCAGTTTATCCTCCCTTAGACAGGTTCTGTCGGAAAAACTGTTTTTT.

V gene TRBV2 combines with J gene TRBJ1-6; 9 nucleotides line up with TRBD1. Germline values: CDR1 SNHLY, CDR2 FYNNEI. The V and J ends lost 4 bases and 7 bases, in that order; junction bases with no gene match: 11. This CDR3 region has 17 residues. The CDR3 nucleotides read TGTGCCAGCAGTGGGCCCAAGTCCGGGACAGGGAATTCACCCCTCCACTTT. Translating gives CASSGPKSGTGNSPLHF.

This sequence joins TRBV29-1 and TRBJ2-3; D unresolved. With 3 bases removed from V and 4 bases from J, the gap between germline ends came to 11 bases. There are 13 residues in the CDR3. Germline V gene sequence: CDR1 SQVTM, CDR2 ANQGSEA. CDR3 protein: CSVDSGTSDTQYF. In DNA, the CDR3 is TGCAGCGTTGATAGTGGTACTTCAGATACGCAGTATTTT.

This rearrangement joins TRBV19 to TRBJ2-3; 7 nucleotides agree with TRBD2. The CDR3 loop spans 16 amino acids. Trimming at V came to 4 bases and at J to 1 base, leaving 8 bases not matched to a gene. CDR1 is LNHDA, CDR2 SQIVND, per germline (reference sequence). The CDR3 sequence: CASSTPSRGGTDTQYF. The CDR3 coding sequence is TGTGCCAGTAGTACCCCGAGCCGGGGGGGCACAGATACGCAGTATTTT. The whole variable domain, filled in from reference TRBV19 and TRBJ2-3, reads DGGITQSPKYLFRKEGQNVTLSCEQNLNHDAMYWYRQDPGQGLRLIYYSQIVNDFQKGDIAEGYSVSREKKESFPLTVTSAQKNPTAFYLCASSTPSRGGTDTQYFGPGTRLTVL.

This chain connects TRBV19 to TRBJ2-7; 8 bases are shared with TRBD2. The CDR3 spans 14 residues. Germline lookup yields CDR1 LNHDA and CDR2 SQIVND (reference sequence). The V segment lost 2 bases and the J segment 6 bases; nucleotides outside the gene matches: 6. In nucleotides, the CDR3 is TGTGCCAGTAGTATATCCACGGGAGGGCGCGAGCAGTACTTC. It encodes CASSISTGGREQYF.

This CDR3 is CASSAHRDGEKLFF. In DNA form, the CDR3 reads TGTGCCAGCAGTGCGCACAGGGACGGCGAAAAACTGTTTTTT. The rearrangement links TRBV25-1 to TRBJ1-4; TRBD1 might be the D (6 bases). The CDR3 is 14 residues long. From germline, CDR1 is MGHDK and CDR2 SYGVNS. Trimming removed 4 bases from V and 8 bases from J, with 14 bases in between.

The rearrangement links TRBV7-9 to TRBJ2-7; D possibly corresponds to TRBD2 (6 bases). With 7 bases removed from V and 0 bases from J, the gap between germline ends came to 10 bases. Germline-derived CDR1 and CDR2 are SEHNR and FQNEAQ (reference sequence). The CDR3 runs to 13 residues. CDR3 region: CASTFSGSYEQYF. CDR3 nucleotide sequence: TGTGCCAGCACCTTTAGCGGCTCCTACGAGCAGTACTTC.

The rearrangement uses TRBV6-1 and TRBJ2-2; D perhaps matches TRBD2 (5 bases). The germline gives CDR1 MNHNS, CDR2 SASEGT. Trimming took 3 bases from V and 1 from J, leaving 9 bases between them. CDR3 size: 15 residues. The DNA of the CDR3 is TGTGCCAGCAGTGATCCGGGAAGGAACACCGGGGAGCTGTTTTTT. Translation gives CASSDPGRNTGELFF.

This chain joins TRBV7-9 and TRBJ1-5; the D is unclear. The V and J ends lost 2 bases and 9 bases respectively, with 11 bases between them. From germline, CDR1 is SEHNR and CDR2 FQNEAQ (reference sequence). This CDR3 has 13 amino acids. The CDR3 sequence: CASSLPEPGPQHF. CDR3 bases: TGTGCCAGCAGCTTACCGGAGCCGGGGCCCCAGCATTTT.